A single T cell receptor (beta chain) is shown here with its context. Its matching antigen is unknown. The data were taken from a study of identical twins. Study-level points and caveats: There were fewer insertions in abundant cord blood beta clonotypes, but memory repertoires showed no such pattern.

This CDR3 contains 16 residues. The germline gives CDR1 SGHVS, CDR2 FQNEAQ. V dropped 5 bases and J dropped 4; count of bases not matched to a gene: 9. The donors were all healthy and Caucasian. Each CDR3 protein gets one entry after TCRdb re-called the 5' RACE reads with MiXCR. Among around 370,000 distinct CDR3 sequences listed, about 9% were seen once. Material for sequencing was naive T cells sorted from blood. The source is a woman aged 50 to 65 in good health. The chain is built from TRBV7-8 and TRBJ2-1, with TRBD2 matching 9 bases. Here the CDR3 reads CASSRPRLAVYNEQFF. The CDR3 DNA sequence: TGTGCCAGCAGCCGGCCACGACTAGCGGTTTACAATGAGCAGTTCTTC.